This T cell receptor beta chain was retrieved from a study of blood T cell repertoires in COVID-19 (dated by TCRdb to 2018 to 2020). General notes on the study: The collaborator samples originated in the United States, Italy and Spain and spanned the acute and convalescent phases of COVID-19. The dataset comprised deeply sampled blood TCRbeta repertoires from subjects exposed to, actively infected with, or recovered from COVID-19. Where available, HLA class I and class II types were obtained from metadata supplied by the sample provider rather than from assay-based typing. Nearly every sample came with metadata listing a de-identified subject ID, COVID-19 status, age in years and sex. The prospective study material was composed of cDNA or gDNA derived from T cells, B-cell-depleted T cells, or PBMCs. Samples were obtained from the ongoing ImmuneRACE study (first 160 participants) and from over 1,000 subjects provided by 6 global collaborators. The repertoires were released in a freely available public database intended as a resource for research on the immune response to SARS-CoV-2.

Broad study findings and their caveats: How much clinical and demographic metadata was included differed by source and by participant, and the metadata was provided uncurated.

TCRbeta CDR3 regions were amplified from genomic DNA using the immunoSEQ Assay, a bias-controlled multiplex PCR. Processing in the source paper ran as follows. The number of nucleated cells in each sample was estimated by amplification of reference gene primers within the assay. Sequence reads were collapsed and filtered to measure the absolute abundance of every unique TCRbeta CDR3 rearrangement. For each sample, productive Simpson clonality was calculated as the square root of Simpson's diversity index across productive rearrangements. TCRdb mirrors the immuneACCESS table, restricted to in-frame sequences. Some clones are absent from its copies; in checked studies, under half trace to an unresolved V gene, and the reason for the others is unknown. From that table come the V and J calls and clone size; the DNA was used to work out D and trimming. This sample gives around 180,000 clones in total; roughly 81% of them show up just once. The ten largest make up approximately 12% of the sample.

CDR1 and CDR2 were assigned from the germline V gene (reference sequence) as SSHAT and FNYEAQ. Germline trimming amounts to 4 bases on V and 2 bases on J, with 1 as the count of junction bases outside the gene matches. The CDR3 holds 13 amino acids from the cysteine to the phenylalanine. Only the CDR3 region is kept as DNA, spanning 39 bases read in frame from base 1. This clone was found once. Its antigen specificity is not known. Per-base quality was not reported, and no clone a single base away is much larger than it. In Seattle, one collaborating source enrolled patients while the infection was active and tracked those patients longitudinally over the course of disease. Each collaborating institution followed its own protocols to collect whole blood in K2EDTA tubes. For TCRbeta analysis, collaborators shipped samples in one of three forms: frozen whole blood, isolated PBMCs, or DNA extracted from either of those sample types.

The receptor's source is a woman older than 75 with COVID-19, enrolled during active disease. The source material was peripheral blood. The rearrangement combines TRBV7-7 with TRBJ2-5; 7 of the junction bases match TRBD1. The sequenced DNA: TGTGCCAGCAGCTGGGACAGACAAGAGACCCAGTACTTC. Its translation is CASSWDRQETQYF.